The present T cell receptor beta chain was sequenced within a study of T cells in Graves' hyperthyroidism and ophthalmopathy. It was considered stable Graves' hyperthyroidism when ophthalmopathy did not progress within 18 months. Patients were excluded because of uncontrolled infection, other autoimmune disease, pregnancy or lactation. Clinicians diagnosed patients from clinical symptoms, serum thyroxine and TRAb, thyroid ultrasound and orbital computed tomography. Extraction of PBMCs used roughly 9.4 ml of fresh peripheral blood. The TCR beta CDR3 regions underwent amplification using RNA transcripts as the source. Using the HTBI primer set, a first-round RT-PCR was run on the TCR CDR3. TCRdb recomputed calls from the multiplex PCR reads with MiXCR, one row per CDR3 protein. The repertoire includes 350,000 to 400,000 distinct CDR3 sequences, 14% to 15% of them detected once, and 30% to 35% sits in the top ten.

This clonotype was seen ten or more times. V lost 3 bases to trimming and J lost 4 bases, with 8 bases between them. Per the germline V gene, CDR1 is KGHSH and CDR2 is LQKENI. The CDR3 is 13 amino acids. Sequencing was carried out using blood. The chain uses TRBV18 and TRBJ2-3, with unresolved D. The origin of this receptor is a woman aged 30 to 39 with Graves' hyperthyroidism. CDR3 sequence reads: CASSPLSPDTQYF. The CDR3 DNA follows: TGTGCCAGCTCACCCCTGTCCCCAGATACGCAGTATTTT.